These 6 T cell receptor beta chains were all obtained from the same sample, sequenced in a study of shared clonotypes between healthy human individuals. The assay was immunoSEQ multiplex PCR, and TCRdb's table has in-frame clones only and misses some. The table has 150,000 to 200,000 clones, 65% to 70% seen once. Sample: memory CD4+ T cells sorted from blood. Sample subset: CD45RA-negative fraction. The receptors originated from a young man in good health.

The chain recombines TRBV19 with TRBJ1-2, with D possibly being TRBD1 (5 bases). The CDR3 runs 15 residues. V was cut by 4 bases and J by 5 bases, with 17 bases left in between. CDR1 LNHDA and CDR2 SQIVND come from the germline V gene (reference sequence). CDR3 sequence reads: CASSTPRQGYYGYTF. CDR3 nucleotides: TGTGCCAGTAGTACCCCTCGGCAGGGTTATTATGGCTACACCTTC.

This chain links TRBV2 with TRBJ2-1; 8 nucleotides align to TRBD1. Germline CDR1 reads SNHLY; CDR2 reads FYNNEI. The junction had 2 bases not matched to a gene; V was cut back by 9 bases and J by 7 bases. This CDR3 has 11 amino acids. CDR3 protein: CASGTGNEQFF. The CDR3 DNA reads TGTGCCAGTGGGACAGGTAATGAGCAGTTCTTC.

The chain combines TRBV9 with TRBJ2-1, with 7 bases matching TRBD2. Losses at the gene ends were 0 bases for V and 0 bases for J; bases not matched to a gene: 6. Per the germline V gene, CDR1 is SGDLS and CDR2 is YYNGEE. This CDR3 is built from 17 residues. This chain's CDR3 is CASSVGLAEYSYNEQFF. CDR3 coding DNA: TGTGCCAGCAGCGTAGGTCTAGCGGAATACTCCTACAATGAGCAGTTCTTC. Full variable domain (missing parts from reference TRBV9 and TRBJ2-1): DSGVTQTPKHLITATGQRVTLRCSPRSGDLSVYWYQQSLDQGLQFLIQYYNGEERAKGNILERFSAQQFPDLHSELNLSSLELGDSALYFCASSVGLAEYSYNEQFFGPGTRLTVL.

The genes are TRBV21-1 and TRBJ2-3. TRBV21-1 corresponds to a pseudogene. CDR3 size: 17 residues. Here the CDR3 reads CASSIVLDNLGEDTQYF. The CDR3 DNA reads as TGTGCCAGCAGCATCGTACTAGACAACCTAGGGGAAGATACGCAGTATTTT.

This chain uses TRBV25-1 with TRBJ1-2; weak D call: TRBD1 (6 bases). Trimming cost V 3 bases and J 0 bases, with 11 bases left between them. The germline CDR1 and CDR2 sequences are MGHDK and SYGVNS. The CDR3 spans 15 residues. CDR3 nucleotides: TGTGCCAGCAGTGAGGGCAGGGGCTCTAACTATGGCTACACCTTC. This gives the protein CASSEGRGSNYGYTF.

This chain joins TRBV5-1 and TRBJ2-7; D is ambiguous. CDR3 length: 13 amino acids. The V end was cut by 1 base, the J end by 3 bases, with 8 bases between. Germline CDR1 reads SGHRS; CDR2 reads YFSETQ. The CDR3 region is CASSLTEDYEQYF. The DNA for the CDR3 is TGCGCCAGCAGCTTGACCGAGGACTACGAGCAGTACTTC. Using reference TRBV5-1 and TRBJ2-7 for the parts outside the CDR3, the full variable domain is KAGVTQTPRYLIKTRGQQVTLSCSPISGHRSVSWYQQTPGQGLQFLFEYFSETQRNKGNFPGRFSGRQFSNSRSEMNVSTLELGDSALYLCASSLTEDYEQYFGPGTRLTVT.